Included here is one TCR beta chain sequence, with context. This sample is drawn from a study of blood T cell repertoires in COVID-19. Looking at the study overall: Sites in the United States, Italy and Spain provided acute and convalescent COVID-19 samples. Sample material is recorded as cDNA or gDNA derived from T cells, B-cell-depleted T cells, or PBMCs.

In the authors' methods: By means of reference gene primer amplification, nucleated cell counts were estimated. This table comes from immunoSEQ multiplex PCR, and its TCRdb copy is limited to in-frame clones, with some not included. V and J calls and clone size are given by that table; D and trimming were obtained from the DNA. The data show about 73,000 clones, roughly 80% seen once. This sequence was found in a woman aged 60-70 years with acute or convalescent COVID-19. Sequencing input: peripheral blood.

In DNA, the CDR3 is TGTGCCAGCAGCGTAGACGCGGGGGACATTGTTTTGACGGGCTACACCTTC. This translates into CASSVDAGDIVLTGYTF. The gene calls are TRBV9 and TRBJ1-2; a weak D match, TRBD1 (6 bases). Germline lookup yields CDR1 SGDLS and CDR2 YYNGEE. With 0 bases removed from V and 8 bases from J, the gap between germline ends came to 23 bases. The CDR3 length is 17 residues. Full variable domain (missing parts from reference TRBV9 and TRBJ1-2): DSGVTQTPKHLITATGQRVTLRCSPRSGDLSVYWYQQSLDQGLQFLIQYYNGEERAKGNILERFSAQQFPDLHSELNLSSLELGDSALYFCASSVDAGDIVLTGYTFGSGTRLTVV.